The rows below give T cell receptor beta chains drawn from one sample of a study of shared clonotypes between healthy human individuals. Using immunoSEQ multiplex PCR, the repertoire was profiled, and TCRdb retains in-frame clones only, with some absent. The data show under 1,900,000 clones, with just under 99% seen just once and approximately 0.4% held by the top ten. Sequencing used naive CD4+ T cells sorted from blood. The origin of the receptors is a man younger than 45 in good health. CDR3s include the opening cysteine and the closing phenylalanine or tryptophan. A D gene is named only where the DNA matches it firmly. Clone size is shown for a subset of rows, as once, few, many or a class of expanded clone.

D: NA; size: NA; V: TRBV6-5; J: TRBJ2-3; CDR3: CATHGPGETYF; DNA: TGTGCCACCCACGGTCCTGGGGAGACGTATTTT
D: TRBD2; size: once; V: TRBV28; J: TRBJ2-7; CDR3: CASSQTSGAYEQYF; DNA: TGTGCCAGCAGTCAGACTAGCGGAGCCTACGAGCAGTACTTC
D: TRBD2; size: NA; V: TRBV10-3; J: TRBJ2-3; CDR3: CAISGSVRTAGTSGSTDTQYF; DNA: TGTGCCATCAGTGGTTCGGTTAGAACCGCTGGGACTAGCGGGAGCACAGATACGCAGTATTTT
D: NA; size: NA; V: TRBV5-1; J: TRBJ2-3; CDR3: CASSIRGLDGTDTQYF; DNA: TGCGCCAGCAGCATAAGGGGACTCGACGGCACAGATACGCAGTATTTT
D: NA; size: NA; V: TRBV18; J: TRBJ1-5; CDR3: CASSPDRNYQPQHF; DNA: TGTGCCAGCTCCCCGGACAGAAACTATCAGCCCCAGCATTTT
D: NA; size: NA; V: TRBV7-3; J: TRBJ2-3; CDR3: CASSAQVTDTQYF; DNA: TGTGCCAGCAGCGCTCAGGTCACAGATACGCAGTATTTT
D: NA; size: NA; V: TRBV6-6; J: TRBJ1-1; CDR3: CASTYGANTEAFF; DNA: TGTGCCAGCACCTATGGGGCGAACACTGAAGCTTTCTTT
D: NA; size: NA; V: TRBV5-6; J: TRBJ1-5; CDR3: CASSLGEGPQHF; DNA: TGTGCCAGCAGCTTGGGTGAGGGGCCCCAGCATTTT
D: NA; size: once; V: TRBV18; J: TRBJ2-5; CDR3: CASSPKAQETQYF; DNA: TGTGCCAGCTCACCAAAGGCGCAAGAGACCCAGTACTTC
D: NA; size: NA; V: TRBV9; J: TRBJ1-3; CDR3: CASSVAWGLTGNTIYF; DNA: TGTGCCAGCAGCGTAGCGTGGGGGCTGACTGGAAACACCATATATTTT
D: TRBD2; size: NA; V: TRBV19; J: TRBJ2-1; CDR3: CASSAAWAGGPYNEQFF; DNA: TGTGCCAGTAGTGCCGCCTGGGCGGGAGGACCATACAATGAGCAGTTCTTC
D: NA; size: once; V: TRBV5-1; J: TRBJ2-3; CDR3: CASSLVPAANTQYF; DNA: TGCGCCAGCAGCTTGGTTCCAGCAGCAAATACGCAGTATTTT
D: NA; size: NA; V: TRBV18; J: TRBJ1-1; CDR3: CASSPGIVTTEAFF; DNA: TGTGCCAGCTCACCCGGAATCGTAACCACTGAAGCTTTCTTT
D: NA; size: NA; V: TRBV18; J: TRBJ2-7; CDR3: CASSRDVYEQYF; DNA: TGTGCCAGCTCCCGGGATGTCTACGAGCAGTACTTC
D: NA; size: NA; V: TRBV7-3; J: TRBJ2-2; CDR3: CASSRGGFNTGELFF; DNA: TGTGCCAGCAGCCGAGGGGGATTTAACACCGGGGAGCTGTTTTTT
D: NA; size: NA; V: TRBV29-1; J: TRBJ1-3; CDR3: CSAAQGNTIYF; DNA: TGCAGCGCTGCACAGGGAAACACCATATATTTT
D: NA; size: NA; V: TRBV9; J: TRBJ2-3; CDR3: CASSVGSGASTDTQYF; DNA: TGTGCCAGCAGCGTAGGATCAGGGGCTAGCACAGATACGCAGTATTTT
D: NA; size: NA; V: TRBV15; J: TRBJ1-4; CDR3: CATSRALGTNEKLFF; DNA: TGTGCCACCAGCAGGGCCCTTGGAACTAATGAAAAACTGTTTTTT
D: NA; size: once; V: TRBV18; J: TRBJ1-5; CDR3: CASSPGPISNQPQHF; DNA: TGTGCCAGCTCACCGGGGCCGATTAGCAATCAGCCCCAGCATTTT